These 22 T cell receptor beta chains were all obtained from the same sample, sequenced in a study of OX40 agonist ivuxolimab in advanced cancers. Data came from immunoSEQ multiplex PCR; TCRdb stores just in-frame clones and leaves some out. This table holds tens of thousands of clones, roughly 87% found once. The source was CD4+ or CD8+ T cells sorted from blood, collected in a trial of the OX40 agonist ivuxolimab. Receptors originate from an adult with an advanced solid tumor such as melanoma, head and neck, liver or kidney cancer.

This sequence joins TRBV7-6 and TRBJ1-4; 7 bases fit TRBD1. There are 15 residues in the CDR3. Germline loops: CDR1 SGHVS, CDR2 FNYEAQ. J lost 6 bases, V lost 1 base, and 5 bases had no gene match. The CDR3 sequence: CASSLDPGGDEKLFF. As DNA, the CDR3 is TGTGCCAGCAGCTTAGACCCAGGGGGGGATGAAAAACTGTTTTTT.

CDR3 sequence: CSVSKWEGRVYGYTF. In DNA form, the CDR3 reads TGCAGCGTTTCGAAGTGGGAAGGGAGGGTCTATGGCTACACCTTC. J is TRBJ1-2 and V is TRBV29-1; D is ambiguous. Per the germline V gene, CDR1 is SQVTM and CDR2 is ANQGSEA. The CDR3 has 15 amino acids. The V end was cut by 5 bases, the J end by 4 bases, with 20 bases between.

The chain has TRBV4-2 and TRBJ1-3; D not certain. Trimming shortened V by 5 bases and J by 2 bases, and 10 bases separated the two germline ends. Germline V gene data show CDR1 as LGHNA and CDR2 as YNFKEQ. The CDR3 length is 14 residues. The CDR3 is CASSEPATGNTIYF. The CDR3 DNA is TGTGCCAGCAGCGAACCCGCGACTGGAAACACCATATATTTT.

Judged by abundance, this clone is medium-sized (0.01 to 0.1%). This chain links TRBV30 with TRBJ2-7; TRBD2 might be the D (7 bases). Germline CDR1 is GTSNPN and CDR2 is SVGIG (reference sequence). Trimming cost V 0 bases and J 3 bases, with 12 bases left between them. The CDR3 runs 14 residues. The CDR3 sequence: CAWSVGGVRYEQYF. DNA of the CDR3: TGTGCCTGGAGTGTAGGGGGGGTCCGCTACGAGCAGTACTTC.

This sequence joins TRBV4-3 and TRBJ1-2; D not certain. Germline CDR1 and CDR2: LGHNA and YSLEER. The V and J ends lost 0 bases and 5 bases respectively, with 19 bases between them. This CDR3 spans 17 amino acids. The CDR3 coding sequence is TGCGCCAGCAGCCAAGACAGGAGATTAGGGTTAGGGTATGGCTACACCTTC. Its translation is CASSQDRRLGLGYGYTF.

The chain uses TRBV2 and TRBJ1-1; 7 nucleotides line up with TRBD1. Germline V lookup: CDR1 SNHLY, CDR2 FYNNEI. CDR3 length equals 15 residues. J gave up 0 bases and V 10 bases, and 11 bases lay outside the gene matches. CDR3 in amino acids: CAIEGGGGMNTEAFF. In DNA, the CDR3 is TGTGCCATCGAAGGAGGGGGCGGGATGAACACTGAAGCTTTCTTT.

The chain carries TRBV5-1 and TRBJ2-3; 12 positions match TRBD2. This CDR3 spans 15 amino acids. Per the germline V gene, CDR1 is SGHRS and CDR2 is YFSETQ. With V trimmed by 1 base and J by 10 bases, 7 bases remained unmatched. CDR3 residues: CASSLSLAGGNAQYF. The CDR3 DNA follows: TGCGCCAGCAGCTTGTCACTAGCGGGGGGAAATGCGCAGTATTTT.

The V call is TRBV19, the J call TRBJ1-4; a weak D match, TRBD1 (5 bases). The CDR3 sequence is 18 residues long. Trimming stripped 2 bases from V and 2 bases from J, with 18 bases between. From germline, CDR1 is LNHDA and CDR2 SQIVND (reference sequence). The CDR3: CASSIITGDSETNEKLFF. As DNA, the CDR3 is TGTGCCAGTAGTATAATAACAGGTGACTCTGAGACTAATGAAAAACTGTTTTTT.

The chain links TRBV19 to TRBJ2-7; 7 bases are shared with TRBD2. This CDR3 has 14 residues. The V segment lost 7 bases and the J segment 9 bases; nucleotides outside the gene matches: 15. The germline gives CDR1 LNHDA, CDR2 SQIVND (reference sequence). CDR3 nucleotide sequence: TGTGCCAGTAAAAGAAGGACTAGTACTACAGGGCAGTACTTC. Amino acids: CASKRRTSTTGQYF.

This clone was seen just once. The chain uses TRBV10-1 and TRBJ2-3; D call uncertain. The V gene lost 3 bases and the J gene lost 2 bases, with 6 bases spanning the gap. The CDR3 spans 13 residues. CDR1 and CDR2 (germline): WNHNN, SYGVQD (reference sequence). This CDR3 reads CASSEMDTDTQYF. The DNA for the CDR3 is TGCGCCAGCAGTGAAATGGACACAGATACGCAGTATTTT.

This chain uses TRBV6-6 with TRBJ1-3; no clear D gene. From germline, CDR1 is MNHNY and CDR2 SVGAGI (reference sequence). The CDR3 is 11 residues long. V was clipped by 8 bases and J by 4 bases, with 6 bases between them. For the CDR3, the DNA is TGTGCCAGCGTTTGGGGAAACACCATATATTTT. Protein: CASVWGNTIYF.

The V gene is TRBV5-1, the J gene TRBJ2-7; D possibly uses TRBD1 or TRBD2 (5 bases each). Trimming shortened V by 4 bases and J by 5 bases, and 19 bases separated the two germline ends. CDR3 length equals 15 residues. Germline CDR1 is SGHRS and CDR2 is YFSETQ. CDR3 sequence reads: CASSNRDPTPHEQYF. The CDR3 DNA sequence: TGCGCCAGCAGCAACCGGGACCCCACTCCGCACGAGCAGTACTTC.

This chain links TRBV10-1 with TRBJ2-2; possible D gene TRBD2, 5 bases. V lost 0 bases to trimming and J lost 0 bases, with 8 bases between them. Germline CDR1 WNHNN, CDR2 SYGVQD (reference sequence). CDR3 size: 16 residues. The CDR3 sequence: CASSESRTSNTGELFF. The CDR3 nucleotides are TGCGCCAGCAGTGAGTCGAGGACTTCGAACACCGGGGAGCTGTTTTTT.

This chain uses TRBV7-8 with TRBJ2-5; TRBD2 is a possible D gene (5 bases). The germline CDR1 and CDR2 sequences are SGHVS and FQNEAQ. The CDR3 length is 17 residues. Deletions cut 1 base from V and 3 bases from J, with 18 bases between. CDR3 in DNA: TGTGCCAGCAGCTTAGAAATCAGGCGGACTGGAGAAGAGACCCAGTACTTC. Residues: CASSLEIRRTGEETQYF.

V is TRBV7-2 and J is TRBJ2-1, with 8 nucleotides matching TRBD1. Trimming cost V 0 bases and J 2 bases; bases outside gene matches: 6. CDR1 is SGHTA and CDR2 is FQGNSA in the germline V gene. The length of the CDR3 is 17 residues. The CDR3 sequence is CASSLAHWTGPYNEQFF. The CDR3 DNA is TGTGCCAGCAGCTTAGCGCACTGGACAGGGCCCTACAATGAGCAGTTCTTC. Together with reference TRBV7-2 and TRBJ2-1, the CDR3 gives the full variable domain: GAGVSQSPSNKVTEKGKDVELRCDPISGHTALYWYRQSLGQGLEFLIYFQGNSAPDKSGLPSDRFSAERTGGSVSTLTIQRTQQEDSAVYLCASSLAHWTGPYNEQFFGPGTRLTVL.

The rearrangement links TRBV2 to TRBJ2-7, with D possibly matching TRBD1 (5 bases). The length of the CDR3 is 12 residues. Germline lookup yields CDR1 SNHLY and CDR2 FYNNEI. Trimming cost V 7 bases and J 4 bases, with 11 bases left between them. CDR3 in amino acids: CASMTQDYEQYF. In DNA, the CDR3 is TGTGCCAGCATGACACAGGATTACGAGCAGTACTTC. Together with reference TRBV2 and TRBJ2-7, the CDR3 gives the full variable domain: EPEVTQTPSHQVTQMGQEVILRCVPISNHLYFYWYRQILGQKVEFLVSFYNNEISEKSEIFDDQFSVERPDGSNFTLKIRSTKLEDSAMYFCASMTQDYEQYFGPGTRLTVT.

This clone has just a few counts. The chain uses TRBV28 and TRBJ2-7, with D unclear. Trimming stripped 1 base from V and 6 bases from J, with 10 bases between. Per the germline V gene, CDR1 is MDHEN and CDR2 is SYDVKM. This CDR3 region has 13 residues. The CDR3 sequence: CASSLSGRSEQYF. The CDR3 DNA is TGTGCCAGCAGTTTATCGGGTCGAAGCGAGCAGTACTTC.

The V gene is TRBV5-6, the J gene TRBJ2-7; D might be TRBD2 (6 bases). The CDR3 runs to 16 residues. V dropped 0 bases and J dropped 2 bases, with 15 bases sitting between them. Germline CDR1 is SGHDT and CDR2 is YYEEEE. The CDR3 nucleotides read TGTGCCAGCAGCTTGGAAAATGGAGGGGTTACCTACGAGCAGTACTTC. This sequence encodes CASSLENGGVTYEQYF.

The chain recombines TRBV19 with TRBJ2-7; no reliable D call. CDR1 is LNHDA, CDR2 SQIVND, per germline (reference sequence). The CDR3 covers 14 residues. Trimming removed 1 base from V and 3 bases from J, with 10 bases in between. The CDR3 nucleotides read TGTGCCAGTAGTATAGTAGAAGGCGACTACGAGCAGTACTTC. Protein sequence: CASSIVEGDYEQYF.

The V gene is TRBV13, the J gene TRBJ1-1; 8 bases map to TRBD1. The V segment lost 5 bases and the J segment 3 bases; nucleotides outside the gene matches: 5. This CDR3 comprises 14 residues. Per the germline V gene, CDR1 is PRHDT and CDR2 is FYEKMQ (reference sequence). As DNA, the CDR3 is TGTGCCAGCAGCCCACAGGGGGTGGACACTGAAGCTTTCTTT. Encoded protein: CASSPQGVDTEAFF.

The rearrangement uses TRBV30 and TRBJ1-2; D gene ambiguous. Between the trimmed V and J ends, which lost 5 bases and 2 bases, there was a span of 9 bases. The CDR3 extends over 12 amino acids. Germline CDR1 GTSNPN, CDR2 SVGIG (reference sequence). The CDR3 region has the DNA TGTGCCTGGGACGGGTTCAACTATGGCTACACCTTC. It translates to CAWDGFNYGYTF.

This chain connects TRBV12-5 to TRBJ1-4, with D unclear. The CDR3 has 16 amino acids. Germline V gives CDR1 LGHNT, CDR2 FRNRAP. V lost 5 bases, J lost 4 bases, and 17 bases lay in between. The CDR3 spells CASGPIHRTLNEKLFF. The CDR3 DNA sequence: TGTGCTAGTGGTCCGATCCACAGAACCCTTAATGAAAAACTGTTTTTT.